These 27 T cell receptor beta chains originate from one sample sequenced in a study of T cells in Graves' hyperthyroidism and ophthalmopathy. The source material, RNA transcripts, was used to amplify TCR beta CDR3 regions. First-round RT-PCR with HTBI primers amplified the TCR CDR3 region. TCRdb reprocessed the multiplex PCR reads with MiXCR, giving one entry per CDR3 protein. The sample consists of approximately 620,000 distinct CDR3 sequences, roughly 13% of them appearing once. Sample: blood. The source of these receptors is a woman in her twenties or thirties with Graves' hyperthyroidism that later progressed to Graves' ophthalmopathy.

The J gene is TRBJ1-2, the V gene TRBV5-1, with 7 bases fitting TRBD1. This CDR3 comprises 13 residues. V trimming: 3 bases; J trimming: 8 bases; junction bases outside the gene matches: 7. CDR1 and CDR2 from the germline V gene are SGHRS and YFSETQ. In DNA form, the CDR3 reads TGCGCCAGCAGCTCAGGGGGGCTGGGCGGCTACACCTTC. It translates to CASSSGGLGGYTF. Variable domain in full (rest from reference TRBV5-1 and TRBJ1-2): KAGVTQTPRYLIKTRGQQVTLSCSPISGHRSVSWYQQTPGQGLQFLFEYFSETQRNKGNFPGRFSGRQFSNSRSEMNVSTLELGDSALYLCASSSGGLGGYTFGSGTRLTVV.

In this sample, this clonotype turned up many times. This chain connects TRBV2 to TRBJ1-1, with D possibly TRBD1 on 5 matching bases. The CDR3 totals 15 residues. V shed 4 bases and J shed 0 bases, with 12 bases lying between them. Germline-derived CDR1 and CDR2 are SNHLY and FYNNEI. The DNA of the CDR3 is TGTGCCAGCAGTGTGGGACCGTTAATGAACACTGAAGCTTTCTTT. Translating it yields CASSVGPLMNTEAFF.

This clonotype was found a few times. The V and J genes are TRBV10-1 and TRBJ2-7, with 8 positions matching TRBD1. The germline CDR1 and CDR2 sequences are WNHNN and SYGVQD (reference sequence). The CDR3 length is 14 residues. V was pared by 7 bases and J by 2 bases, with 7 bases of the junction left unmatched. This CDR3 reads CASNPGQGPYEQYF. Here the CDR3 DNA reads TGCGCCAGCAATCCCGGACAGGGACCCTACGAGCAGTACTTC.

This clonotype was observed at least ten times. J is TRBJ2-7 and V is TRBV7-7, with 14 bases lining up with TRBD2. Germline assignment: CDR1 SSHAT and CDR2 FNYEAQ (reference sequence). This CDR3 comprises 15 residues. CDR3 protein: CASSPGLAGVDEQYF. CDR3 bases: TGTGCTAGTTCACCGGGACTAGCGGGAGTCGACGAGCAGTACTTC. Based on the CDR3 plus reference TRBV7-7 and TRBJ2-7, the full variable domain is GAGVSQSPRYKVTKRGQDVTLRCDPISSHATLYWYQQALGQGPEFLTYFNYEAQPDKSGLPSDRFSAERPEGSISTLTIQRTEQRDSAMYRCASSPGLAGVDEQYFGPGTRLTVT.

This clonotype has at least ten counts. The V gene is TRBV11-2, the J gene TRBJ2-1; 7 bases line up with TRBD1. This CDR3 comprises 14 residues. V lost 4 bases to trimming and J lost 5 bases; unmatched junction nucleotides: 5. CDR1 and CDR2 (germline): SGHAT, FQNNGV. The CDR3 DNA reads TGTGCCAGCAGCTCGGGACAGCCTAACAATGAGCAGTTCTTC. Translated, it gives CASSSGQPNNEQFF. Using reference TRBV11-2 and TRBJ2-1 for the parts outside the CDR3, the full variable domain is EAGVAQSPRYKIIEKRQSVAFWCNPISGHATLYWYQQILGQGPKLLIQFQNNGVVDDSQLPKDRFSAERLKGVDSTLKIQPAKLEDSAVYLCASSSGQPNNEQFFGPGTRLTVL.

This clonotype showed up many times. The V gene is TRBV7-6, the J gene TRBJ2-5; 8 nucleotides line up with TRBD1. In germline, CDR1 is SGHVS, CDR2 FNYEAQ. V was clipped by 6 bases and J by 5 bases; unmatched bases: 8. There are 14 residues in the CDR3. CDR3 in amino acids: CASSPGGPVETQYF. CDR3 DNA: TGTGCCAGCAGTCCAGGGGGCCCAGTGGAGACCCAGTACTTC.

Details on this clonotype: A single base separates this from a much larger clone, so it may be a read error. The V gene is TRBV28, the J gene TRBJ2-7, with 13 bases matching TRBD2. Germline CDR1 MDHEN, CDR2 SYDVKM. V gave up 5 bases and J gave up 7 bases; unmatched junction bases: 8. This CDR3 spans 15 amino acids. The CDR3: CASSPRTSGSNEQYF. CDR3 sequence (DNA): TGTGCCAGCAGTCCCAGGACTAGCGGGAGTAATGAGCAGTACTTC.

This sequence joins TRBV5-1 and TRBJ2-3, with 8 bases matching TRBD2. The ends lost 2 bases at V and 3 bases at J; junction bases unmatched: 8. Per the germline V gene, CDR1 is SGHRS and CDR2 is YFSETQ. The CDR3 has 16 residues. The CDR3 nucleotides are TGCGCCAGCAGCTTCTCTAACGGGAGGGATACAGATACGCAGTATTTT. Translating gives CASSFSNGRDTDTQYF.

This clonotype was found many times. The rearrangement uses TRBV19 and TRBJ2-3, with 7 positions matching TRBD1. The CDR3 spans 15 residues. CDR1 is LNHDA, CDR2 SQIVND, per germline (reference sequence). The V segment lost 5 bases and the J segment 5 bases; nucleotides outside the gene matches: 10. The CDR3 here is CASSPGTARGDTQYF. The CDR3 DNA reads as TGTGCCAGTAGTCCCGGGACAGCCCGGGGAGATACGCAGTATTTT.

In this sample, this clonotype turned up many times. The chain recombines TRBV5-1 with TRBJ2-5, with a weak D call TRBD1 (6 bases). This CDR3 region has 14 residues. CDR1 is SGHRS, CDR2 YFSETQ, per germline. Trimming removed 1 base from V and 1 base from J, with 8 bases in between. Here the CDR3 reads CASSLTGTQETQYF. The CDR3 DNA reads as TGCGCCAGCAGCTTGACAGGGACCCAAGAGACCCAGTACTTC.

Only a few counts were recorded for this clonotype. CDR3 nucleotides: TGTGCCAGCAGTTGGGACAGGGAGGCCAGGGGCTCTGGAAACACCATATATTTT. Its protein is CASSWDREARGSGNTIYF. The J gene is TRBJ1-3, the V gene TRBV6-1; 9 nucleotides agree with TRBD1. Germline CDR1 MNHNS, CDR2 SASEGT. This CDR3 comprises 18 residues. V was clipped by 5 bases and J by 0 bases; unmatched bases: 11.

This clonotype was seen many times. The chain has TRBV19 and TRBJ1-5, with D uncertain. Trimming took 10 bases from V and 0 from J, leaving 13 bases between them. The CDR3 loop spans 14 amino acids. Germline assignment: CDR1 LNHDA and CDR2 SQIVND (reference sequence). The CDR3 DNA sequence: TGTGCCACCGCGGCGGGTAATAGCAATCAGCCCCAGCATTTT. This codes for CATAAGNSNQPQHF.

The V gene is TRBV9, the J gene TRBJ2-7; D gene unclear. Trimming removed 3 bases at V and 0 bases at J, with 16 bases between. Germline V gives CDR1 SGDLS, CDR2 YYNGEE. This CDR3 spans 16 amino acids. The CDR3: CASSGDDGVSSYEQYF. The CDR3 region has the DNA TGTGCCAGCAGCGGCGATGATGGGGTGAGCTCCTACGAGCAGTACTTC. The entire variable domain, with the rest obtained from reference TRBV9 and TRBJ2-7, is as follows: DSGVTQTPKHLITATGQRVTLRCSPRSGDLSVYWYQQSLDQGLQFLIQYYNGEERAKGNILERFSAQQFPDLHSELNLSSLELGDSALYFCASSGDDGVSSYEQYFGPGTRLTVT.

This clonotype was picked up a small number of times. The genes are TRBV30 and TRBJ1-4; no reliable D call. Germline CDR1 and CDR2: GTSNPN and SVGIG (reference sequence). Trimming stripped 5 bases from V and 4 bases from J, with 29 bases between. The CDR3 length is 19 residues. The CDR3 region has the DNA TGTGCCTGGCACTCCCGGGATATAGCCAACCGGAGGCTTAATGAAAAACTGTTTTTT. Translation: CAWHSRDIANRRLNEKLFF.

This clonotype was found a few times. A much larger clone differs by one base, so this may be a read error. V gene TRBV27 combines with J gene TRBJ2-3, with 8 bases lining up with TRBD2. The junction had 16 bases not matched to a gene; V was cut back by 10 bases and J by 4 bases. Germline assignment: CDR1 MNHEY and CDR2 SMNVEV (reference sequence). This CDR3 has 16 residues. DNA for the CDR3: TGTGCCACCCGATGGGGAGCGGGAGTTGGCGCAGATACGCAGTATTTT. Protein sequence: CATRWGAGVGADTQYF.

This chain joins TRBV7-2 and TRBJ1-3; 7 nucleotides match TRBD1. CDR1 is SGHTA and CDR2 is FQGNSA in the germline V gene. The V and J ends lost 9 bases and 1 base, in that order; junction bases with no gene match: 9. The CDR3 extends over 15 amino acids. The CDR3: CASSESTGSGNTIYF. CDR3 bases: TGTGCCAGTAGTGAGTCGACAGGGTCTGGAAACACCATATATTTT.

This clonotype was counted ten times or more. The chain couples TRBV2 to TRBJ1-1; no firm D call. The V gene lost 8 bases and the J gene lost 0 bases, with 10 bases spanning the gap. Germline V lookup: CDR1 SNHLY, CDR2 FYNNEI. The CDR3 is made up of 13 amino acids. The CDR3 nucleotides read TGTGCCAGCCGAGGGCCACTGAACACTGAAGCTTTCTTT. Protein: CASRGPLNTEAFF.

This clonotype was seen many times. The chain couples TRBV28 to TRBJ1-1; the match to TRBD1 covers 7 bases. J gave up 8 bases and V 0 bases, and 3 bases lay outside the gene matches. The germline CDR1 and CDR2 sequences are MDHEN and SYDVKM. CDR3 length: 13 residues. CDR3 sequence reads: CASSLWATGEAFF. The DNA of the CDR3 is TGTGCCAGCAGTTTATGGGCGACAGGGGAAGCTTTCTTT.

This clonotype was counted only a few times. This may come from a read error, since a much larger clone is one base off. The chain combines TRBV10-3 with TRBJ2-1; TRBD1 might be the D (5 bases). The CDR3 covers 14 residues. Germline loops: CDR1 ENHRY, CDR2 SYGVKD. Trimming stripped 11 bases from V and 7 bases from J, with 21 bases between. The CDR3, as DNA: TGTGCCGCCCTTGATGGGGCAGTTGGGAATGAGCAGTTCTTC. Its translation: CAALDGAVGNEQFF.

This clonotype was observed at least ten times. The chain uses TRBV19 and TRBJ2-4, with a possible D match to TRBD1 (6 bases). The V end lost 5 bases, the J end lost 3 bases, and 17 bases lay between the germline ends. The CDR3 spans 16 residues. Germline V gene lookup returns CDR1 LNHDA and CDR2 SQIVND (reference sequence). The CDR3 loop is CASSYREYSVKNIQYF. In DNA form, the CDR3 reads TGTGCCAGTAGTTACAGGGAGTATTCGGTCAAAAACATTCAGTACTTC.

This clonotype was counted at least ten times. This chain joins TRBV12-3 or TRBV12-4 and TRBJ1-2; D is ambiguous. Trimming pared 5 bases from V and 7 bases from J, leaving 17 bases between. This CDR3 comprises 14 residues. CDR3 DNA sequence: TGTGCCAGCAGTCCTGACCCCTGGAGTTCTGGCTACACCTTC. This sequence encodes CASSPDPWSSGYTF.

This clonotype was found many times. The gene calls are TRBV5-1 and TRBJ2-3, with D perhaps given as TRBD1 or TRBD2 (7 bases each). In germline, CDR1 is SGHRS, CDR2 YFSETQ. CDR3 length: 15 amino acids. The V and J ends lost 6 bases and 4 bases respectively, with 18 bases between them. CDR3 protein: CASKRAGQTADTQYF. DNA of the CDR3: TGCGCCAGCAAAAGAGCGGGACAGACGGCAGATACGCAGTATTTT.

This clonotype occurred a few times. This chain connects TRBV11-3 to TRBJ2-1; a possible D gene is TRBD2 (6 bases). The germline V gene encodes CDR1 SGHNT and CDR2 YENEEA. The V end lost 0 bases, the J end lost 6 bases, and 15 bases lay between the germline ends. The CDR3 loop spans 16 amino acids. This chain's CDR3 is CASSLDLPGASNEQFF. CDR3 sequence (DNA): TGTGCCAGCAGCTTAGATTTACCGGGAGCGAGCAATGAGCAGTTCTTC.

In this sample, this clonotype turned up many times. CDR3 sequence reads: CASSRQGTDEQFF. The CDR3 DNA reads as TGTGCCAGCAGCAGACAGGGGACCGATGAGCAGTTCTTC. The V call is TRBV7-9, the J call TRBJ2-1, with 8 bases lining up with TRBD1. Germline lookup yields CDR1 SEHNR and CDR2 FQNEAQ (reference sequence). The CDR3 covers 13 residues. Trimming at V came to 5 bases and at J to 8 bases, leaving 5 bases not matched to a gene.

This chain uses TRBV28 with TRBJ2-7; D unresolved. CDR1 is MDHEN and CDR2 is SYDVKM in the germline V gene. V lost 8 bases and J 5 bases, leaving 10 bases between the germline ends. This CDR3 region has 11 residues. CDR3 amino acids: CASVHSNEQYF. The CDR3 DNA sequence: TGTGCCAGCGTCCATAGTAACGAGCAGTACTTC.

This clonotype was counted ten times or more. Germline and junction disagree at one end, which may indicate a read error. V usage is TRBV11-2 and J usage is TRBJ1-2; 9 bases line up with TRBD1. The CDR3 is 15 residues long. CDR1 is SGHAT and CDR2 is FQNNGV in the germline V gene. The CDR3 reads CASSLEDRGADGYTF. The CDR3 DNA reads TGTGCCAGCAGCCTAGAGGACAGGGGAGCCGATGGCTACACCTTC.

The rearrangement joins TRBV6-1 to TRBJ2-7; D possibly corresponds to TRBD1 (6 bases). Trimming took off 6 bases at V and 7 bases at J, with 16 bases between the two ends. Per the germline V gene, CDR1 is MNHNS and CDR2 is SASEGT. The CDR3 covers 13 residues. The CDR3 sequence is CASSDRTLGEQYF. The DNA for the CDR3 is TGTGCCAGCAGCGACAGGACACTGGGGGAGCAGTACTTC.